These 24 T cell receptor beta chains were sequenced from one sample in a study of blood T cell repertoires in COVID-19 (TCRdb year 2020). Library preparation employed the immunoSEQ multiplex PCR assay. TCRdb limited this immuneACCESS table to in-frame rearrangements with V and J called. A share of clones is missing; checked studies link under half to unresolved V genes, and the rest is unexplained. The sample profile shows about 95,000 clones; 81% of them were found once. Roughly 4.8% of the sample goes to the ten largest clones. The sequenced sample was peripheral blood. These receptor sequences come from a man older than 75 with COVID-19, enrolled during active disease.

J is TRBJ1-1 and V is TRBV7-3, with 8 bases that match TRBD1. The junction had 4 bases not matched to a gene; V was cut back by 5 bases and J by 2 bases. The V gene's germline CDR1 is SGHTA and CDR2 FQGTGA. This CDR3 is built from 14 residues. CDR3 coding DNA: TGTGCCAGCAGCAGACAGGGGCGAAACACTGAAGCTTTCTTT. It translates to CASSRQGRNTEAFF.

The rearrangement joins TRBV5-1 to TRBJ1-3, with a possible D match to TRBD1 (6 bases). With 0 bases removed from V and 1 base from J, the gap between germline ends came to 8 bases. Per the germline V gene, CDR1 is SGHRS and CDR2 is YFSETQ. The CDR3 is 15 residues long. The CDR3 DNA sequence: TGCGCCAGCAGCTTGGGGGGACAATCTGGAAACACCATATATTTT. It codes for CASSLGGQSGNTIYF.

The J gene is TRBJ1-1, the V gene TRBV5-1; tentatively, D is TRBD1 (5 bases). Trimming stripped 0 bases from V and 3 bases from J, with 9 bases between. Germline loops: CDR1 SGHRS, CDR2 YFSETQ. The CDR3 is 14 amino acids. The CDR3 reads CASSLAPRDTEAFF. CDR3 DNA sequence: TGCGCCAGCAGCTTGGCCCCCAGGGACACTGAAGCTTTCTTT.

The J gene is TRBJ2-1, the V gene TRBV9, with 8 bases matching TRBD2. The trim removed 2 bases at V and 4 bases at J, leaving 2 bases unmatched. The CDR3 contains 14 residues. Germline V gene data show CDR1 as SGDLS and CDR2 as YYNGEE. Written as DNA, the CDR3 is TGTGCCAGCAGCGTGCGGGGGGAATACAATGAGCAGTTCTTC. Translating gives CASSVRGEYNEQFF.

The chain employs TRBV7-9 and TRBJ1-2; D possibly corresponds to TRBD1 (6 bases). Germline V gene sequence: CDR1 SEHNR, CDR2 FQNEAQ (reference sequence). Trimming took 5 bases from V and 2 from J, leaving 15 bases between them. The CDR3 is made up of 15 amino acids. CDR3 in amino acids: CASSPIRQGNYGYTF. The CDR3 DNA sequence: TGTGCCAGCAGCCCGATTCGGCAGGGGAACTATGGCTACACCTTC.

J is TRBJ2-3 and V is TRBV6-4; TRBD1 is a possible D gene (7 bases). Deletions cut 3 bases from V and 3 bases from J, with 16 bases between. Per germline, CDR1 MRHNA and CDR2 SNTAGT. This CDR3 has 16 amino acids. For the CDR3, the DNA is TGTGCCAGCAGTGAAGGCCGACAGGGAGGTACAGATACGCAGTATTTT. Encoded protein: CASSEGRQGGTDTQYF.

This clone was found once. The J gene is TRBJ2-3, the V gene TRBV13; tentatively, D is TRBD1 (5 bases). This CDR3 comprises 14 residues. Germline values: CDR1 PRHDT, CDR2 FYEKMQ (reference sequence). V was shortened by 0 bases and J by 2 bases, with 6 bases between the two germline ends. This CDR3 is CASSLGRATDTQYF. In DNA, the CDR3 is TGTGCCAGCAGCTTAGGCAGGGCCACAGATACGCAGTATTTT.

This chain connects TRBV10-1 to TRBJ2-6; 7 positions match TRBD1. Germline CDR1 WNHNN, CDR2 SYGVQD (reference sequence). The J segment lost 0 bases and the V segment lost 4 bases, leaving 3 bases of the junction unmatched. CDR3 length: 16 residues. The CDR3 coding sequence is TGCGCCAGCAGTGGTCGGGACAGCTCTGGGGCCAACGTCCTGACTTTC. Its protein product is CASSGRDSSGANVLTF.

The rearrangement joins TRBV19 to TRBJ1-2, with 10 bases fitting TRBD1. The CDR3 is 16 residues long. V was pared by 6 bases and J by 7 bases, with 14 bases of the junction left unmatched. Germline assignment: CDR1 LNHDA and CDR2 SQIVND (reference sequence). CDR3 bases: TGTGCCAGTAGGGTTTCGGGGACAGGGGAAGTCGGTGGCTACACCTTC. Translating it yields CASRVSGTGEVGGYTF.

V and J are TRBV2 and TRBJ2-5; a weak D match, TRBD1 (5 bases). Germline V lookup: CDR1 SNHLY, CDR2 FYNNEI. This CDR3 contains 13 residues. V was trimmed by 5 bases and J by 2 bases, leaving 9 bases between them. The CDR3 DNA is TGTGCCAGCAGTCTACGACAGCAAGAGACCCAGTACTTC. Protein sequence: CASSLRQQETQYF.

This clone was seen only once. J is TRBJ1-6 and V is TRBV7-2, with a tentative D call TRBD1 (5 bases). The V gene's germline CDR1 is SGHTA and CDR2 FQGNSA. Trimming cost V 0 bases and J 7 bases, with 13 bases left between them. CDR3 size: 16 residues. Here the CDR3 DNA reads TGTGCCAGCAGCTTAGCGGGGGGTGGGATAAATTCACCCCTCCACTTT. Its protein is CASSLAGGGINSPLHF.

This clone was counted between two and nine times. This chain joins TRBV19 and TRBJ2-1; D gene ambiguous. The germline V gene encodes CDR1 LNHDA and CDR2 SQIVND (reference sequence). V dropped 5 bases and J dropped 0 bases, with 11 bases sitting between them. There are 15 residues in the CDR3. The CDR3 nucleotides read TGTGCCAGTAGTTTTGGGCAAACCTCCTACAATGAGCAGTTCTTC. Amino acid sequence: CASSFGQTSYNEQFF.

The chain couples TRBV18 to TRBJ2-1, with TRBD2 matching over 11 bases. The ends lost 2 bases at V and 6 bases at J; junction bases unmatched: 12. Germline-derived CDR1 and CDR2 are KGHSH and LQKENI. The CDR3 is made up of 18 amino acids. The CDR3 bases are TGTGCCAGCTCACCAGGGCGGCTAGCGGGAGGAAGCAGCAATGAGCAGTTCTTC. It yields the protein CASSPGRLAGGSSNEQFF.

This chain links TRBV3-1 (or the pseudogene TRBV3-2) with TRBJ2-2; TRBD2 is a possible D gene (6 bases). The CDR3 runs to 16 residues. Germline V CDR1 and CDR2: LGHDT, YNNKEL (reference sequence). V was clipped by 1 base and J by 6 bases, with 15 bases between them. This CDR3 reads CASSQAGGSGSGELFF. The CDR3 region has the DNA TGTGCCAGCAGCCAAGCTGGGGGTAGCGGATCCGGGGAGCTGTTTTTT.

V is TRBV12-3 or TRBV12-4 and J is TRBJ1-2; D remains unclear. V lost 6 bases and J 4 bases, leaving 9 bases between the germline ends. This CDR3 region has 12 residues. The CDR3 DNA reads TGTGCCAGCAGCGTGTCAGTCTATGGCTACACCTTC. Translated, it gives CASSVSVYGYTF.

CDR3 coding DNA: TGTGCCAGCAGCATTGGACAGGGGGCTGGGAACATTCAGTACTTC. It codes for CASSIGQGAGNIQYF. The chain is built from TRBV11-2 and TRBJ2-4; 11 bases map to TRBD1. From germline, CDR1 is SGHAT and CDR2 FQNNGV. After removal of 5 bases from V and 7 bases from J, the junction contained 7 bases not matched to a gene. This CDR3 spans 15 amino acids. The whole variable domain, filled in from reference TRBV11-2 and TRBJ2-4, reads EAGVAQSPRYKIIEKRQSVAFWCNPISGHATLYWYQQILGQGPKLLIQFQNNGVVDDSQLPKDRFSAERLKGVDSTLKIQPAKLEDSAVYLCASSIGQGAGNIQYFGAGTRLSVL.

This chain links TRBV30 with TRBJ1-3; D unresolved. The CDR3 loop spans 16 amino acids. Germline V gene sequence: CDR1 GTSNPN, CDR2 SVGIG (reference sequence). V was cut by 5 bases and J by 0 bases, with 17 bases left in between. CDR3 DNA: TGTGCCTGGGATACCTTTGCAGGTCTCTCTGGAAACACCATATATTTT. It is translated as CAWDTFAGLSGNTIYF.

The CDR3 DNA is TGTGCCAGCAGTGCCCCCGGGTTCGGAAACACCATATATTTT. Protein: CASSAPGFGNTIYF. The rearrangement uses TRBV25-1 and TRBJ1-3; D uncertain. Germline CDR1 reads MGHDK; CDR2 reads SYGVNS. The CDR3 runs to 14 residues. V lost 4 bases and J 4 bases, leaving 11 bases between the germline ends.

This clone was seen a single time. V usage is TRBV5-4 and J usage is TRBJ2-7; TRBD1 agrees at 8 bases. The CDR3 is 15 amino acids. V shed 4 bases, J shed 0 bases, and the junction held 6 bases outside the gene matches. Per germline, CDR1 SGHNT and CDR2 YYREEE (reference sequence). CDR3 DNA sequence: TGTGCCAGCAGCCCCGGGGGACAGGTCTCCTACGAGCAGTACTTC. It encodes CASSPGGQVSYEQYF.

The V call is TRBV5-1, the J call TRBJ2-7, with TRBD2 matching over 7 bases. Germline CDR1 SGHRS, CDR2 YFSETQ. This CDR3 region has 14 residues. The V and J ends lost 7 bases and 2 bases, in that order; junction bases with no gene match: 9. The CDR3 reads CASRGRDRAYEQYF. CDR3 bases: TGCGCCAGCCGCGGGAGAGACCGAGCCTACGAGCAGTACTTC.

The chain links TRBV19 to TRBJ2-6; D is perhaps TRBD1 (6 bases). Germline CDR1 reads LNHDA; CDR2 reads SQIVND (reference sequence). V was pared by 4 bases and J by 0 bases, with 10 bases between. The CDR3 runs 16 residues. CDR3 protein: CASSNQGISGANVLTF. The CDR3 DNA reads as TGTGCCAGTAGTAATCAGGGGATCTCTGGGGCCAACGTCCTGACTTTC. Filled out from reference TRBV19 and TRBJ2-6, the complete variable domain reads DGGITQSPKYLFRKEGQNVTLSCEQNLNHDAMYWYRQDPGQGLRLIYYSQIVNDFQKGDIAEGYSVSREKKESFPLTVTSAQKNPTAFYLCASSNQGISGANVLTFGAGSRLTVL.

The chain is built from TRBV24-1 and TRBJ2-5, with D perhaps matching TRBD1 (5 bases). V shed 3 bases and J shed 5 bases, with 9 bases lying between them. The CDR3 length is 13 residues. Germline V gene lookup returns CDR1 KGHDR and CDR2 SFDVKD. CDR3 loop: CATSDQGLETQYF. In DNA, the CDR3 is TGTGCCACCAGTGATCAGGGTTTGGAGACCCAGTACTTC.

The CDR3 reads CASSLPGTDTQYF. The CDR3 DNA reads TGTGCCAGCAGCTTACCGGGCACAGATACGCAGTATTTT. The chain employs TRBV7-2 and TRBJ2-3; D is unresolved. CDR3 length: 13 residues. The V and J ends lost 2 bases and 1 base respectively, with 4 bases between them. CDR1 is SGHTA, CDR2 FQGNSA, per germline. The full variable domain, in which reference TRBV7-2 and TRBJ2-3 provide the parts outside the CDR3, is GAGVSQSPSNKVTEKGKDVELRCDPISGHTALYWYRQSLGQGLEFLIYFQGNSAPDKSGLPSDRFSAERTGGSVSTLTIQRTQQEDSAVYLCASSLPGTDTQYFGPGTRLTVL.

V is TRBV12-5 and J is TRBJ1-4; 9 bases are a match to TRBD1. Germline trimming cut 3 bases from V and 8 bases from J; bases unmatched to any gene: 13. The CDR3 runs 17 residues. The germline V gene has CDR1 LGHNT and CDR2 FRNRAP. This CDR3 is CASGFASRDRDREKLFF. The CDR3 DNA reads TGTGCTAGTGGTTTCGCCTCCCGGGACAGGGACAGGGAAAAACTGTTTTTT. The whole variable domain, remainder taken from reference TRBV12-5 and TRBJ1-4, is DARVTQTPRHKVTEMGQEVTMRCQPILGHNTVFWYRQTMMQGLELLAYFRNRAPLDDSGMPKDRFSAEMPDATLATLKIQPSEPRDSAVYFCASGFASRDRDREKLFFGSGTQLSVL.